The 14 T cell receptor beta chains listed next were all sequenced from one sample in a study of control samples from healthy donors and cancer patients. Measured with immunoSEQ multiplex PCR; TCRdb has only the in-frame clones, and not every one. The sample holds about 100,000 clones; around nine tenths are singletons and the top ten take 13% to 15%. The specimen was blood. The receptor set was obtained from a man aged 25 to 45 in good health.

This chain links TRBV5-1 with TRBJ2-1; no definite D call. V was pared by 0 bases and J by 8 bases, with 12 bases between. The CDR3 has 14 amino acids. Germline CDR1 and CDR2: SGHRS and YFSETQ. The CDR3 region has the DNA TGCGCCAGCAGCTTGGCCGCCCCGTGGGATGAGCAGTTCTTC. Its translation is CASSLAAPWDEQFF. Full variable domain (rest looked up from reference TRBV5-1 and TRBJ2-1): KAGVTQTPRYLIKTRGQQVTLSCSPISGHRSVSWYQQTPGQGLQFLFEYFSETQRNKGNFPGRFSGRQFSNSRSEMNVSTLELGDSALYLCASSLAAPWDEQFFGPGTRLTVL.

This chain connects TRBV6-5 to TRBJ2-7; perhaps TRBD1 as D (6 bases). Trimming pared 4 bases from V and 0 bases from J, leaving 10 bases between. The CDR3 length is 14 residues. The germline V gene encodes CDR1 MNHEY and CDR2 SVGAGI. The CDR3 region is CASSSTGSSYEQYF. As DNA, the CDR3 is TGTGCCAGCAGTTCCACAGGGAGCTCCTACGAGCAGTACTTC.

V gene TRBV7-2 combines with J gene TRBJ1-1; D uncertain. The germline V and J ends were trimmed by 2 bases and 1 base, with 14 bases remaining between them. Germline V gene sequence: CDR1 SGHTA, CDR2 FQGNSA. The CDR3 extends over 16 amino acids. The CDR3 region is CASSLQTLQANTEAFF. The CDR3 DNA sequence: TGTGCCAGCAGCTTACAAACACTGCAGGCGAACACTGAAGCTTTCTTT.

The chain couples TRBV30 to TRBJ2-7; 16 nucleotides agree with TRBD2. Germline V lookup: CDR1 GTSNPN, CDR2 SVGIG (reference sequence). V gave up 7 bases and J gave up 5 bases; unmatched junction bases: 8. CDR3 length equals 15 residues. CDR3 nucleotide sequence: TGTGCCTTGGGACTAGCGGGAGGGCCGAGGAACGAGCAGTACTTC. Translated: CALGLAGGPRNEQYF.

This clone turned up a few times. The chain links TRBV19 to TRBJ1-5; perhaps TRBD1 as D (5 bases). CDR1 is LNHDA and CDR2 is SQIVND in the germline V gene (reference sequence). The ends were cut back, 3 bases at V and 5 bases at J, with 20 bases in the middle. There are 17 residues in the CDR3. Here the CDR3 reads CASSIGHFITGDQPQHF. CDR3 coding DNA: TGTGCCAGTAGTATTGGACACTTCATCACGGGGGATCAGCCCCAGCATTTT.

The chain has TRBV3-1 (or the pseudogene TRBV3-2) and TRBJ1-2, with D unclear. V lost 1 base and J 7 bases, leaving 7 bases between the germline ends. The CDR3 runs 12 residues. Germline V gene lookup returns CDR1 LGHDT and CDR2 YNNKEL (reference sequence). The CDR3 DNA reads as TGTGCCAGCAGCCAAGTTCAATCTGGCTACACCTTC. Amino acid sequence: CASSQVQSGYTF.

V usage is TRBV14 and J usage is TRBJ2-7; tentatively, D is TRBD2 (6 bases). This CDR3 is 15 amino acids long. Germline CDR1 is SGHDN and CDR2 is FVKESK. Between the trimmed V and J ends, which lost 4 bases and 6 bases, there was a span of 19 bases. CDR3: CASSLPGLNTGEQYF. CDR3 sequence (DNA): TGTGCCAGCAGCCTACCGGGACTCAACACCGGCGAGCAGTACTTC.

V is TRBV4-3 and J is TRBJ2-2, with D maybe TRBD2 (6 bases). This CDR3 region has 16 residues. CDR1 and CDR2 from the germline V gene are LGHNA and YSLEER. With 0 bases removed from V and 8 bases from J, the gap between germline ends came to 16 bases. In DNA, the CDR3 is TGCGCCAGCAGCCAAGAAGGGACTTCCGCGGATGGGGAGCTGTTTTTT. It translates to CASSQEGTSADGELFF.

The gene calls are TRBV5-1 and TRBJ2-2, with a weak D call TRBD1 (6 bases). Germline V gene sequence: CDR1 SGHRS, CDR2 YFSETQ. This CDR3 has 14 residues. V was clipped by 4 bases and J by 3 bases, with 10 bases between them. The CDR3 DNA reads as TGCGCCAGCAGCATCCAGGGGTACACCGGGGAGCTGTTTTTT. Its protein product is CASSIQGYTGELFF.

This chain links TRBV27 with TRBJ2-1; a weak D match, TRBD2 (5 bases). The CDR3 extends over 13 amino acids. In germline, CDR1 is MNHEY, CDR2 SMNVEV (reference sequence). V was cut by 1 base and J by 7 bases, with 8 bases left in between. In DNA, the CDR3 is TGTGCCAGCAGTTTATTCCGGGGTAATGAGCAGTTCTTC. Its protein is CASSLFRGNEQFF.

This chain connects TRBV2 to TRBJ1-2; D uncertain. The CDR3 extends over 11 amino acids. Trimming cost V 5 bases and J 6 bases, with 7 bases left between them. CDR1 is SNHLY, CDR2 FYNNEI, per germline. The CDR3 DNA sequence: TGTGCCAGCAGTCCTAAGGATGGCTACACCTTC. Encoded protein: CASSPKDGYTF.

V is TRBV30 and J is TRBJ1-4, with D unresolved. Germline V gene sequence: CDR1 GTSNPN, CDR2 SVGIG (reference sequence). V lost 4 bases and J lost 7, with 10 bases in between. This CDR3 is 12 amino acids long. CDR3 DNA: TGTGCCTGGACAGCTAATAGTGAAAAACTGTTTTTT. It is translated as CAWTANSEKLFF.

V gene TRBV24-1 combines with J gene TRBJ1-2; TRBD1 matches 7 bases. CDR1 is KGHDR and CDR2 is SFDVKD in the germline V gene. The junction had 4 bases not matched to a gene; V was cut back by 3 bases and J by 4 bases. The CDR3 has 14 amino acids. This CDR3 is CATSDTGEGYGYTF. The CDR3 nucleotides read TGTGCCACCAGTGATACAGGGGAGGGCTATGGCTACACCTTC.

This chain links TRBV9 with TRBJ1-2, with D tentatively TRBD1 (5 bases). Germline V gene lookup returns CDR1 SGDLS and CDR2 YYNGEE. V shed 0 bases and J shed 7 bases, with 16 bases lying between them. The CDR3 covers 15 residues. Here the CDR3 reads CASSVGVGARSGYTF. As DNA, the CDR3 is TGTGCCAGCAGCGTAGGGGTAGGGGCGCGTAGTGGCTACACCTTC.